This TCR beta chain comes out of a study of T cells in localized non-small cell lung cancer. Broader study findings: The greatest T cell clonality was found in uninvolved adjacent lung (higher than in tumor). Median detection of top 100 tumor clones in adjacent lung was around 60 clones. Prolonged overall survival went with higher T cell density in the blood. Heterogeneity cannot be ruled out, as sequencing used one tumor region only.

The CDR3 contains 17 residues. V gave up 0 bases and J gave up 1 base; unmatched junction bases: 1. The germline CDR1 and CDR2 sequences are SGHTS and YDEGEE. Concerning this clone: What it binds is unknown.

The repertoire was sequenced with immunoSEQ multiplex PCR; TCRdb's copy has only in-frame clones and lacks some. The sample contains some 25,000 clones, over 70% of which appear only once. This chain joins TRBV5-8 and TRBJ2-2; 12 bases map to TRBD2. The source was peripheral blood, collected before any cancer treatment. The clonotype comes from a man aged 40-75 years with stage III squamous cell lung carcinoma. Written as DNA, the CDR3 is TGTGCCAGCAGCTTGGGACTAGCGGGAGTGAACACCGGGGAGCTGTTTTTT. Translation gives CASSLGLAGVNTGELFF.